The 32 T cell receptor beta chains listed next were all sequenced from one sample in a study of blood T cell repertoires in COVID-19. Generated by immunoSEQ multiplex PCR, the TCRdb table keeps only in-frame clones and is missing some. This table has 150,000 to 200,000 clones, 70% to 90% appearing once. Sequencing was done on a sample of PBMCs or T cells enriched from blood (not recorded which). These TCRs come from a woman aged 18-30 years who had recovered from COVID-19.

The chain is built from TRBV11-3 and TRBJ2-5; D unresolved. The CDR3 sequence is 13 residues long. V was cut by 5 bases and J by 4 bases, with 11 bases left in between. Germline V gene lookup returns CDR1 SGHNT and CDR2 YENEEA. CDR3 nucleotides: TGTGCCAGCAGCCCCCGTGGGCCAGAGACCCAGTACTTC. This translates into CASSPRGPETQYF.

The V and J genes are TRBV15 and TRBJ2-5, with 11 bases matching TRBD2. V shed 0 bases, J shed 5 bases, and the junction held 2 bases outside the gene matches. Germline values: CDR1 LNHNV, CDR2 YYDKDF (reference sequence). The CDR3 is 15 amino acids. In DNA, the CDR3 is TGTGCCACCAGCAGAGATAGCGGGAGGGGGGAGACCCAGTACTTC. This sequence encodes CATSRDSGRGETQYF.

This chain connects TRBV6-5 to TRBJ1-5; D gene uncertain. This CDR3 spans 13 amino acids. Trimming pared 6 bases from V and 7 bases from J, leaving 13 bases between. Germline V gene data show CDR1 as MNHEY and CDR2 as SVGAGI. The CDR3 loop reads CASSRGKTQPQHF. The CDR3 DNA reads TGTGCCAGCAGCCGCGGCAAGACGCAGCCCCAGCATTTT.

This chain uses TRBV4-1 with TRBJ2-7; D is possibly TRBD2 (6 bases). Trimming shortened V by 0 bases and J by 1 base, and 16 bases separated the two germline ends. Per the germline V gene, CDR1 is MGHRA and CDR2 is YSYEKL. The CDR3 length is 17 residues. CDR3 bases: TGCGCCAGCAGCCAAGAACAAATTATTAGCGGTTCCTACGAGCAGTACTTC. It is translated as CASSQEQIISGSYEQYF.

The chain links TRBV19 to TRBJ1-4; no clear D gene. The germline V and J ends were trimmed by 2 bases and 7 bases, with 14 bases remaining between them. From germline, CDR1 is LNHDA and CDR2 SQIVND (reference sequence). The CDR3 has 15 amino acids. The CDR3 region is CASSILPGVSEKLFF. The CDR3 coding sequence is TGTGCCAGTAGTATATTGCCCGGGGTTAGTGAAAAACTGTTTTTT.

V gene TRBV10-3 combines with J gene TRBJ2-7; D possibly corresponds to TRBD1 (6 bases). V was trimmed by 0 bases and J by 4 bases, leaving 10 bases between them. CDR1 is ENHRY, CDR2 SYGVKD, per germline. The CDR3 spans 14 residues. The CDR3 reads CAISESGHMYEQYF. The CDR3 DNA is TGTGCCATCAGTGAGTCGGGACACATGTACGAGCAGTACTTC.

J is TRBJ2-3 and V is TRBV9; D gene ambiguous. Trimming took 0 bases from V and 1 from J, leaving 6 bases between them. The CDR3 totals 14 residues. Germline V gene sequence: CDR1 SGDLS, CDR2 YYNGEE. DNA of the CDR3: TGTGCCAGCAGCGTAGCTACGGGCACAGATACGCAGTATTTT. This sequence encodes CASSVATGTDTQYF.

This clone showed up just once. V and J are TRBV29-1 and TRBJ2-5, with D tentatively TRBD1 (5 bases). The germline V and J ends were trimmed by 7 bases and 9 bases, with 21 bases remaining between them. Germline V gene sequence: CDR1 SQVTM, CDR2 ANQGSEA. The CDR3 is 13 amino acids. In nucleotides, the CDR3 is TGCAGCGCCTGGACAACTGAAAGACGGGCCCAGTACTTC. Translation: CSAWTTERRAQYF.

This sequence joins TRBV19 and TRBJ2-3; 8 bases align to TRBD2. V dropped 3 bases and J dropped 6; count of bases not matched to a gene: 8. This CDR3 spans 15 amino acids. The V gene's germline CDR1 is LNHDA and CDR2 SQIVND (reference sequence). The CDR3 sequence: CASSMSSGTADTQYF. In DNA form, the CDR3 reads TGTGCCAGTAGTATGAGTAGCGGGACTGCTGATACGCAGTATTTT.

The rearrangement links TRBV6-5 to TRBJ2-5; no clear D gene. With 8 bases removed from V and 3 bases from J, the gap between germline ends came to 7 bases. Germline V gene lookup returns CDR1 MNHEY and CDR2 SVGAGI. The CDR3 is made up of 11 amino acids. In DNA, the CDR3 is TGTGCCAGCGCTCAGAAAGAGACCCAGTACTTC. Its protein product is CASAQKETQYF.

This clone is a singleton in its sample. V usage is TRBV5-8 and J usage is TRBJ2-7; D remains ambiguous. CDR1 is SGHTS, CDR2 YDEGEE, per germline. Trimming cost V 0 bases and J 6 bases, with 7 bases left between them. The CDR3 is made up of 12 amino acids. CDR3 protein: CASSLAPVEQYF. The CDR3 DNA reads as TGTGCCAGCAGCTTGGCCCCGGTCGAGCAGTACTTC.

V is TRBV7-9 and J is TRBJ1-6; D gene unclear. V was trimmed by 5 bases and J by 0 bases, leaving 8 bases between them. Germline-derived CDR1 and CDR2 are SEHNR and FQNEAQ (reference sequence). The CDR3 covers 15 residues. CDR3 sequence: CASSLGSSYNSPLHF. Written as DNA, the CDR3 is TGTGCCAGCAGCCTTGGGAGCTCCTATAATTCACCCCTCCACTTT.

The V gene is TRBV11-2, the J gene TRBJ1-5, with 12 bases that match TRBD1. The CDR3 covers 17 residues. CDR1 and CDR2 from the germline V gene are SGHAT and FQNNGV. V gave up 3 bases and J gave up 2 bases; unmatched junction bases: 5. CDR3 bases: TGTGCCAGCAGCTTGGGGACAGGGGGCGGCGGCAATCAGCCCCAGCATTTT. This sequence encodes CASSLGTGGGGNQPQHF.

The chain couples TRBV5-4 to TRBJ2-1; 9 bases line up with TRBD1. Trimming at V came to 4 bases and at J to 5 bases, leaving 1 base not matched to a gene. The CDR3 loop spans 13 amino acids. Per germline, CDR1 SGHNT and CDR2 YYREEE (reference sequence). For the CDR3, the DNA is TGTGCCAGCAGCAGGGACAGGGACAATGAGCAGTTCTTC. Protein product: CASSRDRDNEQFF.

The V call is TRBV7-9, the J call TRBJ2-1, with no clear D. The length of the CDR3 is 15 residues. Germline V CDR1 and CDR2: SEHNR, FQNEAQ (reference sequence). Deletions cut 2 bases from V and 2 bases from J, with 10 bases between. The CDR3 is CASSLTAVTYNEQFF. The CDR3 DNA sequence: TGTGCCAGCAGCTTAACCGCGGTTACCTACAATGAGCAGTTCTTC.

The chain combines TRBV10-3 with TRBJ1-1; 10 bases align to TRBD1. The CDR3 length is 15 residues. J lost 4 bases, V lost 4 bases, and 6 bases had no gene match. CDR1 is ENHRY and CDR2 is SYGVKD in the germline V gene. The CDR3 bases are TGTGCCATCAGTGGACAGGGGGCAAAGAGCACTGAAGCTTTCTTT. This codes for CAISGQGAKSTEAFF.

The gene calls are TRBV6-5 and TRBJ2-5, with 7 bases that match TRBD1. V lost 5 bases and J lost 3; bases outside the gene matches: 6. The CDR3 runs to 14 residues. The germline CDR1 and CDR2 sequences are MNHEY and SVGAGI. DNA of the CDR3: TGTGCCAGCAGTCGCCCGACAGGGAAAGAGACCCAGTACTTC. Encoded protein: CASSRPTGKETQYF.

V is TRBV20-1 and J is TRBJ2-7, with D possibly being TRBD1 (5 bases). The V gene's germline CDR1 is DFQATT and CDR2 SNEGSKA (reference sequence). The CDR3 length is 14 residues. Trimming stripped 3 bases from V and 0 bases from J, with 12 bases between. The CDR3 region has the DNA TGCAGTGCTAGTGCCCCGGACAACTCCTACGAGCAGTACTTC. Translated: CSASAPDNSYEQYF.

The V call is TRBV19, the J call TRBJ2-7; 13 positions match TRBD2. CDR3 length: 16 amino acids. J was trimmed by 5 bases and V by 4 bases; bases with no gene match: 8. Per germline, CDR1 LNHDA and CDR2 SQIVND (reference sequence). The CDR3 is CASSRSTSGRINEQYF. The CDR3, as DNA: TGTGCCAGTAGTAGATCGACTAGCGGGAGGATAAACGAGCAGTACTTC.

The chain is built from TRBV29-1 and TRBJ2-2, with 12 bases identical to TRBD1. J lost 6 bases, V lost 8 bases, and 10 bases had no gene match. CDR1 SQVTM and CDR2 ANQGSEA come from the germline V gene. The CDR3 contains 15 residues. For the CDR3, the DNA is TGCAGCACCTCATCCGGGACAGGGGGCTCCGGGGAGCTGTTTTTT. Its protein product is CSTSSGTGGSGELFF.

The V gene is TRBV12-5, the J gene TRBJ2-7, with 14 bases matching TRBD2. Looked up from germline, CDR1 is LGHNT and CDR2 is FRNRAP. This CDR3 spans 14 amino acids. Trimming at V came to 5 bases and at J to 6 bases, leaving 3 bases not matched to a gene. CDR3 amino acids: CASGLGLAGGEQYF. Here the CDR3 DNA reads TGTGCTAGTGGTCTTGGACTAGCGGGAGGCGAGCAGTACTTC.

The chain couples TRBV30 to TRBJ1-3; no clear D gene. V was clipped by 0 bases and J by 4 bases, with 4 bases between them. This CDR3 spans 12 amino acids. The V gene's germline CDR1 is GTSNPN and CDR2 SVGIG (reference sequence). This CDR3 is CAWSVQGNTIYF. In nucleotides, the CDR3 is TGTGCCTGGAGTGTCCAAGGAAACACCATATATTTT. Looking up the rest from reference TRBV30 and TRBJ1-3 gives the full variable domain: SQTIHQWPATLVQPVGSPLSLECTVEGTSNPNLYWYRQAAGRGLQLLFYSVGIGQISSEVPQNLSASRPQDRQFILSSKKLLLSDSGFYLCAWSVQGNTIYFGEGSWLTVV.

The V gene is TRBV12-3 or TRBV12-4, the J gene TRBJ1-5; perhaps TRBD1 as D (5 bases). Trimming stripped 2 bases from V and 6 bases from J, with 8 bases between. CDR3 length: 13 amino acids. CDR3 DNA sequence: TGTGCCAGCAGTTTACAGGGTTCTCAGCCCCAGCATTTT. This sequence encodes CASSLQGSQPQHF.

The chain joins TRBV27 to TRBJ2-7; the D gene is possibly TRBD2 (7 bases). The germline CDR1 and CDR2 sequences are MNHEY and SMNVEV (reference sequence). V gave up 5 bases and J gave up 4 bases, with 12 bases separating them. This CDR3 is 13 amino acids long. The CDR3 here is CASSGGGGYEQYF. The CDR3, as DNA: TGTGCCAGCAGTGGCGGGGGCGGGTACGAGCAGTACTTC.

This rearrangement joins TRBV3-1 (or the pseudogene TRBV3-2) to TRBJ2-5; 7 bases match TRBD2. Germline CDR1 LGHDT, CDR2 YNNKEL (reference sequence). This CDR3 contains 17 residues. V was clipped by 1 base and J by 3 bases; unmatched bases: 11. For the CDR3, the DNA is TGTGCCAGCAGCCAAGGTGGGCAGCGGGATATTAAAGAGACCCAGTACTTC. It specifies CASSQGGQRDIKETQYF.

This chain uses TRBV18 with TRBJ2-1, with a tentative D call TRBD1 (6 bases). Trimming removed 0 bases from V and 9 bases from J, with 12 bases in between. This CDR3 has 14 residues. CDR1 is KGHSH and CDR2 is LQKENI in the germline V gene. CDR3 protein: CASSPPRGDSEQFF. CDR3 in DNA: TGTGCCAGCTCACCACCCAGGGGAGACAGTGAGCAGTTCTTC.

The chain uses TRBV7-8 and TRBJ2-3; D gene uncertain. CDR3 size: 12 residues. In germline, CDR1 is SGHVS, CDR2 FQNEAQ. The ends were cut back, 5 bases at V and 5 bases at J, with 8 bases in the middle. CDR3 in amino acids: CASSQRGDTQYF. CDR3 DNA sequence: TGTGCCAGCAGCCAGCGAGGAGATACGCAGTATTTT. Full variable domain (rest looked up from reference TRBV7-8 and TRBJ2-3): GAGVSQSPRYKVAKRGQDVALRCDPISGHVSLFWYQQALGQGPEFLTYFQNEAQLDKSGLPSDRFFAERPEGSVSTLKIQRTQQEDSAVYLCASSQRGDTQYFGPGTRLTVL.

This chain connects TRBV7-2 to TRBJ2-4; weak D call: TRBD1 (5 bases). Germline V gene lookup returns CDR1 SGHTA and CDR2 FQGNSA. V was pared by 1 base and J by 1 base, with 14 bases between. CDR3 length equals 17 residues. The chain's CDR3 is CASSLGFTGWAKNIQYF. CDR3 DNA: TGTGCCAGCAGCTTAGGATTCACAGGTTGGGCCAAAAACATTCAGTACTTC.

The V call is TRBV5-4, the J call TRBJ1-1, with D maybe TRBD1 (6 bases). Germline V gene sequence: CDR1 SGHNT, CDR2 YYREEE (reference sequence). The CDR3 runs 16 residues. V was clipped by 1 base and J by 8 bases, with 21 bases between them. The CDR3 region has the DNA TGTGCCAGCAGCTTGTCAGGGACAACCGGGCGAAGAGAAGCTTTCTTT. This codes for CASSLSGTTGRREAFF.

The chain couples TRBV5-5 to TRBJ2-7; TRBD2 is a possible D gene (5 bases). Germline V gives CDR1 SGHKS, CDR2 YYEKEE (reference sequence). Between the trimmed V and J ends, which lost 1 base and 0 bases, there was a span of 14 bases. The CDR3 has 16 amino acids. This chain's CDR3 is CASSLYGDFSSYEQYF. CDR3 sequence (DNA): TGTGCCAGCAGCTTGTACGGGGATTTTAGCTCCTACGAGCAGTACTTC.

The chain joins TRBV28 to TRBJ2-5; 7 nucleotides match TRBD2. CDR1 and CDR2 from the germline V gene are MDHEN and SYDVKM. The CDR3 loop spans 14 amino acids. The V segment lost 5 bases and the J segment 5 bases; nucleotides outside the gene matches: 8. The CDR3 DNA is TGTGCCAGCAGTCACGGTCGGGAGGCGGAGACCCAGTACTTC. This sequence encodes CASSHGREAETQYF.

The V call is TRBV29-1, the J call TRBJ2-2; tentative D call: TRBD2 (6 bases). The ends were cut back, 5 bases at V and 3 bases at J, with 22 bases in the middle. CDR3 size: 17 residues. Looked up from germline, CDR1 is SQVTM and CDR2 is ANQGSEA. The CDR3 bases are TGCAGCGTTTTAGGCATCAGAACCCGGGAGTACACCGGGGAGCTGTTTTTT. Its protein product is CSVLGIRTREYTGELFF.